Sequencing of this T cell receptor beta chain was carried out in a study of T cells in localized non-small cell lung cancer. The study, taken as a whole, reports: Because researchers sequenced only one region of the tumor, heterogeneity is still possible.

With respect to this clone: Antigen: not known.

Measured with immunoSEQ multiplex PCR; TCRdb has only the in-frame clones, and not every one. The sample records over 25,000 clones, 80% being singletons. The sequenced sample was peripheral blood, obtained before any cancer treatment. This receptor was taken from an older male donor with stage III squamous cell lung carcinoma.

The CDR3 is CASSLMGGSGANVLTF. The CDR3 DNA follows: TGTGCCAGCAGCTTAATGGGAGGTTCTGGGGCCAACGTCCTGACTTTC. The J gene is TRBJ2-6, the V gene TRBV7-9, with a weak D call TRBD2 (6 bases). Per germline, CDR1 SEHNR and CDR2 FQNEAQ (reference sequence). Trimming took 2 bases from V and 1 from J, leaving 9 bases between them. CDR3 length: 16 residues.